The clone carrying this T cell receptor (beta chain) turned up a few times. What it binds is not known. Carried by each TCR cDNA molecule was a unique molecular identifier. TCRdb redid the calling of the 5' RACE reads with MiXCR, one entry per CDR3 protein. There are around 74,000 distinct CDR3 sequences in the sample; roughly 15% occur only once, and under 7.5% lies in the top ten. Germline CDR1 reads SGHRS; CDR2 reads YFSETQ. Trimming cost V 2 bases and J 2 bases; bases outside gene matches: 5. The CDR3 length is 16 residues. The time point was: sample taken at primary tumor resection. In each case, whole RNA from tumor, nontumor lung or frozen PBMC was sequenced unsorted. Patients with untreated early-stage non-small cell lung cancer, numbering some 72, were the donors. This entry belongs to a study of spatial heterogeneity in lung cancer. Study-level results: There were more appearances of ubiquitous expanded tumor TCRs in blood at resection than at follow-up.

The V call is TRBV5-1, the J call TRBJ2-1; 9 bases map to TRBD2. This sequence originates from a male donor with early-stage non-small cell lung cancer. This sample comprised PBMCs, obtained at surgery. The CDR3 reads CASSLTGTSTYNEQFF. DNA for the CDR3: TGCGCCAGCAGCTTAACCGGGACTAGCACCTACAATGAGCAGTTCTTC.